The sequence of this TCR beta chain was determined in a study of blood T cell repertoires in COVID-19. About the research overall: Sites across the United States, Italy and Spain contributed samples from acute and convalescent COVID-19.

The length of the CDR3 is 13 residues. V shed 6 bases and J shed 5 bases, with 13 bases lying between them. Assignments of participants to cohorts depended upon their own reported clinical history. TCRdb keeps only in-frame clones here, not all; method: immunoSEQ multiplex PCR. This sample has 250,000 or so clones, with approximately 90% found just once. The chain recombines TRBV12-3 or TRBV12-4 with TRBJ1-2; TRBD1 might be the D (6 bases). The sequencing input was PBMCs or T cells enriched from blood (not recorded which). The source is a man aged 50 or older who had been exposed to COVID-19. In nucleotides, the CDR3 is TGTGCCAGCAGAGAGACAGGACCGTATGGCTACACCTTC. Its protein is CASRETGPYGYTF.